This passage covers 27 T cell receptor beta chains from one sample sequenced in a study of T-cell reconstitution after alpha-beta-depleted transplantation in children. Preparation of the TCRbeta library involved a method that used unique molecular identifiers. TCRdb processed the PCR reads anew with MiXCR; each CDR3 protein has one entry. The sample includes more than 85,000 distinct CDR3 sequences, 4.5% to 7.5% of them seen just once. The sample in question was PBMCs, mostly from graft donor cells, obtained 60 days after TCRalphabeta/CD19-depleted stem cell transplant. The receptors stem from a female patient aged 2-9 years who had a stem cell transplant for Fanconi anemia, so the T cells may come from the graft donor.

The J gene is TRBJ2-1, the V gene TRBV20-1; TRBD2 matches 7 bases. The CDR3 length is 14 residues. Germline assignment: CDR1 DFQATT and CDR2 SNEGSKA (reference sequence). J was trimmed by 7 bases and V by 2 bases; bases with no gene match: 8. The CDR3 bases are TGCAGTGCTAGAAATGGGCTAGCGGATAATGAGCAGTTCTTC. Translating it yields CSARNGLADNEQFF.

A remark on this clonotype: This may come from a read error, since a much larger clone is one base off. This chain joins TRBV10-3 and TRBJ2-1; D tentatively reads TRBD1 or TRBD2 (5 bases each). CDR1 is ENHRY and CDR2 is SYGVKD in the germline V gene. The ends were cut back, 6 bases at V and 8 bases at J, with 8 bases in the middle. CDR3 length: 11 residues. In DNA, the CDR3 is TGTGCCATCAGCCGGGACGATGAGCAGTTCTTC. This gives the protein CAISRDDEQFF.

The chain combines TRBV6-2 or TRBV6-3 with TRBJ2-1; 9 bases align to TRBD1. The length of the CDR3 is 16 residues. Germline values: CDR1 MNHEY, CDR2 SVGEGT. With 7 bases clipped from V and 0 bases from J, the junction kept 7 bases outside the gene matches. CDR3 residues: CASTKTDRGSYNEQFF. The CDR3 coding sequence is TGTGCCAGCACAAAGACGGACAGGGGCTCCTACAATGAGCAGTTCTTC.

This clonotype was seen at least ten times. The rearrangement joins TRBV9 to TRBJ2-1; no reliable D call. Germline CDR1 SGDLS, CDR2 YYNGEE. Trimming shortened V by 0 bases and J by 4 bases, and 17 bases separated the two germline ends. The CDR3 runs to 17 residues. The CDR3 DNA follows: TGTGCCAGCAGCGTAGAGTCCCCGTGGGATCGATACAATGAGCAGTTCTTC. Translating it yields CASSVESPWDRYNEQFF.

At least ten counts were recorded for this clonotype. This CDR3 reads CASSLKGNEQFF. DNA for the CDR3: TGTGCCAGCAGTTTAAAAGGAAATGAGCAGTTCTTC. The V call is TRBV28, the J call TRBJ2-1; unclear D gene. Trimming shortened V by 2 bases and J by 7 bases, and 6 bases separated the two germline ends. CDR1 MDHEN and CDR2 SYDVKM come from the germline V gene. The CDR3 runs 12 residues.

Ten or more counts support this clonotype. The rearrangement uses TRBV5-1 and TRBJ2-5; 9 bases map to TRBD1. The CDR3 is 15 residues long. Per the germline V gene, CDR1 is SGHRS and CDR2 is YFSETQ. J was trimmed by 2 bases and V by 4 bases; bases with no gene match: 6. The CDR3 is CASSMGQGFQETQYF. The CDR3 DNA is TGCGCCAGCAGCATGGGACAGGGATTTCAAGAGACCCAGTACTTC.

This clonotype has ten or more counts. Compared with germline, one end of the junction differs, possibly owing to a read error. Here the CDR3 DNA reads TGCAGCGTGGATTATGGGACAGGGGGCTCCTTT. Its translation is CSVDYGTGGSF. The chain combines TRBV29-1 with TRBJ1-1, with TRBD1 matching 12 bases. Germline CDR1 SQVTM, CDR2 ANQGSEA. There are 11 residues in the CDR3.

The chain carries TRBV7-2 and TRBJ1-6; 10 bases are a match to TRBD1. The V and J ends lost 5 bases and 6 bases, in that order; junction bases with no gene match: 4. CDR3 size: 15 residues. Germline V CDR1 and CDR2: SGHTA, FQGNSA. The CDR3: CASSPRDRGNSPLHF. For the CDR3, the DNA is TGTGCCAGCAGCCCCCGGGACAGGGGTAATTCACCCCTCCACTTT. Supplemented by reference TRBV7-2 and TRBJ1-6, the full variable domain reads GAGVSQSPSNKVTEKGKDVELRCDPISGHTALYWYRQSLGQGLEFLIYFQGNSAPDKSGLPSDRFSAERTGGSVSTLTIQRTQQEDSAVYLCASSPRDRGNSPLHFGNGTRLTVT.

This clonotype came up a few times. The chain is built from TRBV10-3 and TRBJ2-7; 8 bases agree with TRBD2. This CDR3 region has 17 residues. Germline loops: CDR1 ENHRY, CDR2 SYGVKD. Trimming took 11 bases from V and 6 from J; bases not matched to a gene: 24. CDR3 coding DNA: TGTGCCGTCCAAACCCGCGGCCCGGGACTAGACCTTTCCGAGCAGTACTTC. It specifies CAVQTRGPGLDLSEQYF.

The table lists this clonotype with many counts. This sequence joins TRBV7-9 and TRBJ2-5, with D possibly TRBD1 on 6 matching bases. This CDR3 is built from 17 residues. Germline V gene data show CDR1 as SEHNR and CDR2 as FQNEAQ (reference sequence). Trimming took off 4 bases at V and 2 bases at J, with 20 bases between the two ends. This CDR3 reads CASSYYLGGRRQETQYF. The CDR3 DNA is TGTGCCAGCAGCTATTACTTAGGGGGTAGGCGTCAAGAGACCCAGTACTTC.

The rearrangement joins TRBV19 to TRBJ1-1, with a weak D call TRBD1 (6 bases). Germline V gives CDR1 LNHDA, CDR2 SQIVND (reference sequence). The CDR3 runs 15 residues. Trimming shortened V by 2 bases and J by 4 bases, and 14 bases separated the two germline ends. DNA for the CDR3: TGTGCCAGTAGTATATTAGGTCGGGGGGCCACTGAAGCTTTCTTT. It encodes CASSILGRGATEAFF.

This clonotype appeared a few times. This chain connects TRBV27 to TRBJ2-2, with D perhaps TRBD2 (5 bases). The CDR3 runs 14 residues. Deletions cut 6 bases from V and 4 bases from J, with 12 bases between. From germline, CDR1 is MNHEY and CDR2 SMNVEV (reference sequence). Here the CDR3 reads CASSPGEPTGELFF. Written as DNA, the CDR3 is TGTGCCAGCAGCCCTGGGGAGCCCACCGGGGAGCTGTTTTTT.

With respect to this clonotype: A much more abundant neighbour one base away suggests this may be a read error. The rearrangement joins TRBV20-1 to TRBJ2-5; D could derive from TRBD1 or TRBD2 (5 bases each). Trimming took off 8 bases at V and 3 bases at J, with 13 bases between the two ends. Germline loops: CDR1 DFQATT, CDR2 SNEGSKA (reference sequence). The CDR3 is made up of 12 amino acids. The CDR3 here is CSPHRGEETQYF. In DNA form, the CDR3 reads TGCAGTCCTCACAGAGGGGAAGAGACCCAGTACTTC.

In its sample, this clonotype was seen many times. V and J are TRBV15 and TRBJ1-4; a weak D match, TRBD1 (5 bases). Between the trimmed V and J ends, which lost 8 bases and 7 bases, there was a span of 23 bases. This CDR3 contains 16 residues. The germline V gene has CDR1 LNHNV and CDR2 YYDKDF (reference sequence). CDR3 sequence reads: CATASGTAVLGEKLFF. The CDR3 DNA reads TGTGCCACCGCCTCCGGGACCGCCGTCCTAGGTGAAAAACTGTTTTTT.

This clonotype appeared a few times. V is TRBV5-1 and J is TRBJ2-1; D not certain. Per the germline V gene, CDR1 is SGHRS and CDR2 is YFSETQ. The CDR3 runs 19 residues. The V end was cut by 0 bases, the J end by 7 bases, with 26 bases between. In DNA, the CDR3 is TGCGCCAGCAGCTTGGCGGGTGGTATCGGCCTTTCCGTGGCAAATGAGCAGTTCTTC. Its translation: CASSLAGGIGLSVANEQFF.

V gene TRBV11-2 combines with J gene TRBJ2-7; tentative D call: TRBD2 (6 bases). The CDR3 is made up of 14 amino acids. Trimming cost V 1 base and J 4 bases, with 11 bases left between them. CDR1 and CDR2 from the germline V gene are SGHAT and FQNNGV. CDR3 region: CASSLVPGLYEQYF. The DNA for the CDR3 is TGTGCCAGCAGCTTAGTCCCGGGACTTTACGAGCAGTACTTC.

This clonotype came up a few times. The gene calls are TRBV10-2 and TRBJ2-7, with unresolved D. Germline assignment: CDR1 WSHSY and CDR2 SAAADI. The CDR3 is 13 amino acids. V dropped 6 bases and J dropped 3 bases, with 12 bases sitting between them. The CDR3 DNA follows: TGCGCCAGCAGCCCGACCAATAACTACGAGCAGTACTTC. Protein: CASSPTNNYEQYF.

This clonotype has at least ten counts. The chain joins TRBV5-1 to TRBJ2-5; weak D call: TRBD1 (5 bases). The CDR3 is 14 residues long. Germline V gene data show CDR1 as SGHRS and CDR2 as YFSETQ. Trimming left V 2 bases short and J 3 bases short, with 11 bases between. The DNA of the CDR3 is TGCGCCAGCAGCTTACAGGCCACCGAAGAGACCCAGTACTTC. This translates into CASSLQATEETQYF.

The rearrangement joins TRBV7-2 to TRBJ2-7; either TRBD1 or TRBD2 may fit D (5 bases each). There are 14 residues in the CDR3. V lost 5 bases to trimming and J lost 5 bases, with 16 bases between them. Germline loops: CDR1 SGHTA, CDR2 FQGNSA. The CDR3 protein is CASSVRGPPNEQYF. The CDR3 region has the DNA TGTGCCAGCAGCGTAAGGGGACCCCCGAACGAGCAGTACTTC.

This clonotype showed up many times. V and J are TRBV9 and TRBJ2-5; TRBD1 matches at 7 bases. In germline, CDR1 is SGDLS, CDR2 YYNGEE. V trimming: 3 bases; J trimming: 2 bases; junction bases outside the gene matches: 10. The CDR3 extends over 16 amino acids. The CDR3 nucleotides read TGTGCCAGCAGCGGGGCACAGGGGACGGGTCAAGAGACCCAGTACTTC. Protein sequence: CASSGAQGTGQETQYF.

The genes are TRBV27 and TRBJ2-7, with D perhaps matching TRBD2 (7 bases). CDR3 length: 15 amino acids. CDR1 is MNHEY and CDR2 is SMNVEV in the germline V gene (reference sequence). V lost 1 base to trimming and J lost 6 bases, with 16 bases between them. The CDR3 DNA sequence: TGTGCCAGCAGTTTATTGGCCAGGGAGGGGGGCGAGCAGTACTTC. Its protein product is CASSLLAREGGEQYF.

This clonotype was found many times. The chain has TRBV29-1 and TRBJ2-5; 7 nucleotides match TRBD1. This CDR3 comprises 14 residues. The germline V gene encodes CDR1 SQVTM and CDR2 ANQGSEA. The junction had 5 bases not matched to a gene; V was cut back by 2 bases and J by 2 bases. CDR3 nucleotide sequence: TGCAGCGTTGAACAAGGGACAGTGCAAGAGACCCAGTACTTC. This codes for CSVEQGTVQETQYF.

The chain employs TRBV6-1 and TRBJ2-7, with 11 positions matching TRBD1. CDR1 MNHNS and CDR2 SASEGT come from the germline V gene. This CDR3 has 14 residues. V gave up 7 bases and J gave up 3 bases; unmatched junction bases: 5. DNA of the CDR3: TGTGCCAGCATCCGGGACAGGGGGATCTACGAGCAGTACTTC. Residues: CASIRDRGIYEQYF.

In its sample, this clonotype was seen many times. The chain uses TRBV20-1 and TRBJ2-3, with D perhaps TRBD2 (6 bases). Trimming took 2 bases from V and 6 from J, leaving 18 bases between them. CDR1 and CDR2 (germline): DFQATT, SNEGSKA (reference sequence). The CDR3 length is 15 residues. CDR3 residues: CSARRSARGLDTQYF. CDR3 coding DNA: TGCAGTGCTAGACGCTCGGCGCGGGGATTGGATACGCAGTATTTT.

This clonotype was seen only a few times. This chain uses TRBV5-4 with TRBJ1-6; D is ambiguous. Germline V gene sequence: CDR1 SGHNT, CDR2 YYREEE (reference sequence). The CDR3 runs to 16 residues. Between the trimmed V and J ends, which lost 4 bases and 6 bases, there was a span of 17 bases. CDR3 DNA: TGTGCCAGCAGCGTCACAGCGGCCGACGGTAATTCACCCCTCCACTTT. Amino acid sequence: CASSVTAADGNSPLHF.

A few counts support this clonotype. The chain combines TRBV4-2 with TRBJ2-7; 15 nucleotides align to TRBD2. This CDR3 is 18 amino acids long. Germline values: CDR1 LGHNA, CDR2 YNFKEQ. The V and J ends lost 0 bases and 3 bases, in that order; junction bases with no gene match: 6. In DNA form, the CDR3 reads TGTGCCAGCAGCCAAGACCTCGGACTAGCGGGAGGGATCTACGAGCAGTACTTC. This codes for CASSQDLGLAGGIYEQYF.

With regard to this clonotype: Since a much larger clone is just one base distant, this may be a read error. The final CDR3 position lacks the conserved phenylalanine or tryptophan, pointing to a likely read error. The chain has TRBV28 and TRBJ2-3; D is unclear. CDR1 MDHEN and CDR2 SYDVKM come from the germline V gene. V lost 2 bases to trimming and J lost 0 bases, with 9 bases between them. The CDR3 consists of 15 residues. CDR3 loop: CASSLTLASTDTQYY. The CDR3 DNA sequence: TGTGCCAGCAGTTTAACTTTGGCTAGCACAGATACGCAGTATTAT.